Following are 2 T cell receptor beta chains from one sample sequenced in a study of cytomegalovirus exposure and HLA in healthy donors. Primers included in the PCR were 60 Vbeta and 13 Jbeta primers. Assay used: immunoSEQ multiplex PCR; TCRdb lists only in-frame clones, some missing. The table has 90,000 to 140,000 clones, around 80% seen once. The sequenced material came from PBMCs. The receptors shown here come from a man under 40 in good health and CMV-seropositive.

This chain links TRBV14 with TRBJ2-3; D is uncertain. Trimming shortened V by 0 bases and J by 5 bases, and 21 bases separated the two germline ends. This CDR3 is 18 amino acids long. Germline assignment: CDR1 SGHDN and CDR2 FVKESK. The CDR3 spells CASSQDTVIRVIRDTQYF. The CDR3 DNA sequence: TGTGCCAGCAGCCAAGATACCGTTATACGGGTGATCAGAGATACGCAGTATTTT. Full variable domain (remainder filled in from reference TRBV14 and TRBJ2-3): EAGVTQFPSHSVIEKGQTVTLRCDPISGHDNLYWYRRVMGKEIKFLLHFVKESKQDESGMPNNRFLAERTGGTYSTLKVQPAELEDSGVYFCASSQDTVIRVIRDTQYFGPGTRLTVL.

The rearrangement joins TRBV18 to TRBJ2-1, with TRBD2 identical over 10 bases. This CDR3 region has 16 residues. CDR1 is KGHSH, CDR2 LQKENI, per germline. V trimming: 2 bases; J trimming: 3 bases; junction bases outside the gene matches: 4. For the CDR3, the DNA is TGTGCCAGCTCACCATTTACTAGCGGGGTCTACAATGAGCAGTTCTTC. Translated: CASSPFTSGVYNEQFF.